These 19 T cell receptor beta chains originate from one sample sequenced in a study of blood T cell repertoires in COVID-19. TCRdb's copy holds only in-frame clones and misses some; the assay was immunoSEQ multiplex PCR. The sample yields under 200,000 clones, more than 70% seen once. Sequencing input: PBMCs or T cells enriched from blood (not recorded which). The origin of the receptors is a woman between 18 and 29 years old who had recovered from COVID-19.

The rearrangement links TRBV13 to TRBJ2-1; 7 bases align to TRBD2. The V segment lost 3 bases and the J segment 2 bases; nucleotides outside the gene matches: 4. The germline gives CDR1 PRHDT, CDR2 FYEKMQ (reference sequence). This CDR3 has 15 amino acids. Here the CDR3 reads CASSFISGTYNEQFF. CDR3 sequence (DNA): TGTGCCAGCAGCTTTATCAGCGGGACCTACAATGAGCAGTTCTTC.

This chain connects TRBV15 to TRBJ1-3; D is perhaps TRBD1 (5 bases). CDR3 length: 15 amino acids. V was pared by 0 bases and J by 0 bases, with 6 bases between. CDR1 and CDR2 (germline): LNHNV, YYDKDF (reference sequence). In DNA form, the CDR3 reads TGTGCCACCAGCAGAGACAGGGCCTCTGGAAACACCATATATTTT. It encodes CATSRDRASGNTIYF.

The rearrangement joins TRBV28 to TRBJ1-5; tentatively, D is TRBD1 (6 bases). Germline CDR1 MDHEN, CDR2 SYDVKM. The V end lost 7 bases, the J end lost 5 bases, and 18 bases lay between the germline ends. The CDR3 runs to 15 residues. The CDR3 sequence: CASTRTFGGHQPQHF. The CDR3 region has the DNA TGTGCCAGCACCAGAACCTTCGGGGGGCATCAGCCCCAGCATTTT.

V usage is TRBV18 and J usage is TRBJ1-1; D call uncertain. From germline, CDR1 is KGHSH and CDR2 LQKENI. This CDR3 contains 15 residues. Trimming left V 5 bases short and J 4 bases short, with 17 bases between. CDR3 DNA: TGTGCCAGCTCAAGTAAGAAAGAGGGCTCCACTGAAGCTTTCTTT. This translates into CASSSKKEGSTEAFF.

V gene TRBV6-5 combines with J gene TRBJ2-7, with a weak D call TRBD2 (5 bases). Trimming stripped 0 bases from V and 4 bases from J, with 13 bases between. The CDR3 length is 15 residues. The germline V gene has CDR1 MNHEY and CDR2 SVGAGI. The CDR3 bases are TGTGCCAGCAGTTACTCTCGGGGATGGGGATACGAGCAGTACTTC. Residues: CASSYSRGWGYEQYF.

The gene calls are TRBV6-5 and TRBJ1-1; 8 bases fit TRBD1. The CDR3 runs to 14 residues. Germline CDR1 and CDR2: MNHEY and SVGAGI. V lost 7 bases and J lost 0; bases outside the gene matches: 4. DNA for the CDR3: TGTGCCAGCATAAGACAGGGGATGAACACTGAAGCTTTCTTT. Translating gives CASIRQGMNTEAFF.

The J gene is TRBJ1-6, the V gene TRBV7-9; 7 nucleotides agree with TRBD1. The CDR3 covers 15 residues. Trimming took 5 bases from V and 7 from J; bases not matched to a gene: 8. The germline V gene has CDR1 SEHNR and CDR2 FQNEAQ (reference sequence). This CDR3 reads CASSPTGEENSPLHF. Here the CDR3 DNA reads TGTGCCAGCAGCCCAACAGGGGAGGAGAATTCACCCCTCCACTTT.

V is TRBV9 and J is TRBJ2-1; 11 bases align to TRBD2. V lost 0 bases, J lost 3 bases, and 2 bases stayed unmatched. CDR3 length equals 16 residues. Germline CDR1 reads SGDLS; CDR2 reads YYNGEE. CDR3 residues: CASSVATSGGYNEQFF. CDR3 DNA: TGTGCCAGCAGCGTAGCTACTAGCGGGGGCTACAATGAGCAGTTCTTC.

The chain is built from TRBV2 and TRBJ2-3, with 11 bases matching TRBD2. Per germline, CDR1 SNHLY and CDR2 FYNNEI. V shed 5 bases and J 2 bases; nucleotides not matched to a gene: 3. CDR3 length: 15 residues. This chain's CDR3 is CASSLAGGDTDTQYF. CDR3 in DNA: TGTGCCAGCAGTTTAGCGGGGGGGGACACAGATACGCAGTATTTT.

The chain combines TRBV4-1 with TRBJ2-5, with D possibly being TRBD1 (5 bases). Trimming removed 0 bases from V and 2 bases from J, with 13 bases in between. The CDR3 consists of 16 residues. CDR1 is MGHRA and CDR2 is YSYEKL in the germline V gene. The CDR3 loop is CASSQEPPRQQETQYF. DNA of the CDR3: TGCGCCAGCAGCCAAGAACCACCCCGACAGCAAGAGACCCAGTACTTC.

A single count supports this clone. This chain joins TRBV15 and TRBJ2-2; perhaps TRBD2 as D (5 bases). V lost 0 bases, J lost 4 bases, and 9 bases lay in between. The CDR3 has 15 residues. CDR1 is LNHNV and CDR2 is YYDKDF in the germline V gene (reference sequence). The CDR3 loop is CATSRELGSTGELFF. In DNA form, the CDR3 reads TGTGCCACCAGCAGAGAATTGGGGAGCACCGGGGAGCTGTTTTTT. The full variable domain, rest sourced from reference TRBV15 and TRBJ2-2, is DAMVIQNPRYQVTQFGKPVTLSCSQTLNHNVMYWYQQKSSQAPKLLFHYYDKDFNNEADTPDNFQSRRPNTSFCFLDIRSPGLGDTAMYLCATSRELGSTGELFFGEGSRLTVL.

V and J are TRBV3-1 (or the pseudogene TRBV3-2) and TRBJ2-5, with TRBD2 as a possible D gene (7 bases). Germline CDR1 LGHDT, CDR2 YNNKEL (reference sequence). This CDR3 is 14 amino acids long. The V gene lost 4 bases and the J gene lost 4 bases, with 13 bases spanning the gap. CDR3 nucleotides: TGTGCCAGCAGCCTCAGAGGGGGGGGAGAGACCCAGTACTTC. Translating gives CASSLRGGGETQYF.

The CDR3 coding sequence is TGTGCCAGCAGAACAGGGGTATACCGCGAGCAGTACTTC. It encodes CASRTGVYREQYF. The V and J genes are TRBV2 and TRBJ2-7; 7 bases align to TRBD1. Trimming at V came to 6 bases and at J to 6 bases, leaving 8 bases not matched to a gene. In germline, CDR1 is SNHLY, CDR2 FYNNEI. The CDR3 sequence is 13 residues long.

Here the CDR3 DNA reads TGTGCCAGCAGTTACTCAGAGGGGAACACTGAAGCTTTCTTT. Its translation is CASSYSEGNTEAFF. The V call is TRBV6-2 or TRBV6-3, the J call TRBJ1-1; D gene uncertain. The CDR3 spans 14 residues. Trimming stripped 0 bases from V and 1 base from J, with 6 bases between. Germline CDR1 reads MNHEY; CDR2 reads SVGEGT.

In DNA, the CDR3 is TGCGCCAGCAGCGGCCACAGGGGCGGGACTGAAGCTTTCTTT. Translating it yields CASSGHRGGTEAFF. The rearrangement links TRBV5-1 to TRBJ1-1, with 7 bases identical to TRBD1. Germline CDR1 SGHRS, CDR2 YFSETQ. This CDR3 comprises 14 residues. The trim removed 4 bases at V and 5 bases at J, leaving 8 bases unmatched.

The V gene is TRBV5-4, the J gene TRBJ2-7, with a possible D match to TRBD2 (6 bases). CDR1 is SGHNT and CDR2 is YYREEE in the germline V gene (reference sequence). The CDR3 covers 12 residues. Written as DNA, the CDR3 is TGTGCGTCCGGGGGTAGCAAATACGAGCAGTACTTC. Translated, it gives CASGGSKYEQYF.

V gene TRBV19 combines with J gene TRBJ1-6; D uncertain. The V gene lost 11 bases and the J gene lost 0 bases, with 14 bases spanning the gap. The CDR3 spans 15 residues. Germline V lookup: CDR1 LNHDA, CDR2 SQIVND (reference sequence). CDR3 bases: TGTGCCCTGTTGGTGGGGAGCTCCTATAATTCACCCCTCCACTTT. Protein product: CALLVGSSYNSPLHF.

The V gene is TRBV11-2, the J gene TRBJ2-3; 12 nucleotides line up with TRBD2. J lost 2 bases, V lost 5 bases, and 5 bases had no gene match. Per germline, CDR1 SGHAT and CDR2 FQNNGV. This CDR3 spans 16 amino acids. As DNA, the CDR3 is TGTGCCAGCAGCCCAGGACTAGCGGGGACCACAGATACGCAGTATTTT. Translating it yields CASSPGLAGTTDTQYF.

The chain joins TRBV4-1 to TRBJ1-5; a weak D match, TRBD1 (5 bases). The germline V and J ends were trimmed by 0 bases and 0 bases, with 15 bases remaining between them. CDR3 length: 18 residues. In germline, CDR1 is MGHRA, CDR2 YSYEKL. The CDR3 spells CASSQDSQGTYSNQPQHF. The CDR3 DNA reads as TGCGCCAGCAGCCAAGACTCGCAGGGAACATATAGCAATCAGCCCCAGCATTTT.